The source of this TCR beta chain is a study of cytomegalovirus exposure and HLA in healthy donors. Study-wide results and caveats: Reportedly, a later analysis found an Asian-associated ancestry cluster had fewer N-insertions than the roughly 700-donor mean.

The study ran its PCR with 60 Vbeta and 13 Jbeta primers. Generated by immunoSEQ multiplex PCR, the TCRdb table keeps only in-frame clones and is missing some. The data contain roughly 150,000 clones, roughly 80% of them singletons. Nominally healthy donors were sampled, though unrecorded immune exposures were likely. Between the trimmed V and J ends, which lost 0 bases and 6 bases, there was a span of 12 bases. The CDR3 has 14 amino acids. Germline-derived CDR1 and CDR2 are MNHEY and SVGAGI. As concerns this clone: Its antigen is not identified.

This chain uses TRBV6-5 with TRBJ2-7; D might be TRBD2 (6 bases). The sample consisted of PBMCs. This sequence was found in a male donor in good health and CMV-seronegative. CDR3 residues: CASSYSAGRCEQYF. The CDR3 DNA is TGTGCCAGCAGTTACTCGGCGGGGAGGTGCGAGCAGTACTTC.